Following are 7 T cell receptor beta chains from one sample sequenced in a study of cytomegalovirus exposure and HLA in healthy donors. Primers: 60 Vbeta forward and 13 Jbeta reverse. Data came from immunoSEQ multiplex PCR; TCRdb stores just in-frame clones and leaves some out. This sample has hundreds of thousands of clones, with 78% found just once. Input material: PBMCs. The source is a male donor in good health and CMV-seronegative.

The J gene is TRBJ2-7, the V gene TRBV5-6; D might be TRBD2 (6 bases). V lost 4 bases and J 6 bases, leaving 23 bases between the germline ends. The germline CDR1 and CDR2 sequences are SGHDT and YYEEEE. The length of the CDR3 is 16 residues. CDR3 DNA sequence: TGTGCCAGCAGCCTAGACCGGGACTCCGAAGTTTCCGAGCAGTACTTC. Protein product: CASSLDRDSEVSEQYF.

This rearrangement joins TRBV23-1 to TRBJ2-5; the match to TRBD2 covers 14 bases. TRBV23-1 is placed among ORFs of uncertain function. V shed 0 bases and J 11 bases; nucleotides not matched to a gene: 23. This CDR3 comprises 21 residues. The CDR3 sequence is CASSQSGRGLAGEGSWAGQYF. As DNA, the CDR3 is TGCGCCAGCAGTCAATCCGGTCGGGGACTAGCGGGAGAAGGCTCTTGGGCTGGGCAGTACTTC.

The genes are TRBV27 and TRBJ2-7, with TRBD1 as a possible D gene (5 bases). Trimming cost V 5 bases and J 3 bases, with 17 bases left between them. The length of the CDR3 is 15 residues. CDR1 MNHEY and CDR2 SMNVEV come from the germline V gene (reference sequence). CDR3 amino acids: CASSADSLTSYEQYF. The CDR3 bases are TGTGCCAGCAGTGCCGACAGCTTGACAAGCTACGAGCAGTACTTC.

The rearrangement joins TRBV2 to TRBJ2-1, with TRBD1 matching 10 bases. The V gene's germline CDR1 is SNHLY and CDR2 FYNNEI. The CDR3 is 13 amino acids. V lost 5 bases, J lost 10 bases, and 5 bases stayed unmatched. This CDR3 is CASSMTGGVEQFF. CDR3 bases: TGTGCCAGCAGTATGACAGGGGGCGTGGAGCAGTTCTTC.

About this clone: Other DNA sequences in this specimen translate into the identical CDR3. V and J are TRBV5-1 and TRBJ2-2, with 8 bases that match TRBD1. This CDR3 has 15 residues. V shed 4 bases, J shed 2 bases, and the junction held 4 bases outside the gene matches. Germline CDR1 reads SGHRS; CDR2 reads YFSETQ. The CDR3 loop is CASSGGQVNTGELFF. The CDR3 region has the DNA TGCGCCAGCAGCGGGGGACAGGTCAACACCGGGGAGCTGTTTTTT.

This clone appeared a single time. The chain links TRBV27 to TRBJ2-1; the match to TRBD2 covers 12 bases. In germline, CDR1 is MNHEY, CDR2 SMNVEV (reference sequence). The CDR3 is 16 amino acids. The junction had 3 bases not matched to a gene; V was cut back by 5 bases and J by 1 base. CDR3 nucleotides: TGTGCCAGCAGTCGGACTAGCGGGACGTCCTACAATGAGCAGTTCTTC. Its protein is CASSRTSGTSYNEQFF.

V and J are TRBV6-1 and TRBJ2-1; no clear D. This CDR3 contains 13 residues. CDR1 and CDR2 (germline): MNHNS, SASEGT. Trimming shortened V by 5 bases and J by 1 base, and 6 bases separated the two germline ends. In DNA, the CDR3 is TGTGCCAGCAGTTCCCCGTCCTACAATGAGCAGTTCTTC. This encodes CASSSPSYNEQFF.